Presented here are 22 T cell receptor beta chains from one specimen sequenced in a study of blood T cell repertoires in COVID-19. Method: immunoSEQ multiplex PCR; TCRdb's copy keeps in-frame clones and lacks some. Among more than 60,000 clones listed, over 65% were seen once. The specimen was peripheral blood. All receptors come from a human donor with acute or convalescent COVID-19. The donor label of this sample is uncertain.

The chain couples TRBV15 to TRBJ2-3; a weak D match, TRBD2 (5 bases). The CDR3 is 16 amino acids. With 1 base removed from V and 2 bases from J, the gap between germline ends came to 13 bases. Germline lookup yields CDR1 LNHNV and CDR2 YYDKDF (reference sequence). CDR3 coding DNA: TGTGCCACCAGCAGAGCACGGGGTCTAAACACAGATACGCAGTATTTT. This codes for CATSRARGLNTDTQYF.

The chain employs TRBV5-6 and TRBJ2-3; TRBD2 matches at 8 bases. Germline loops: CDR1 SGHDT, CDR2 YYEEEE. The ends lost 4 bases at V and 3 bases at J; junction bases unmatched: 7. This CDR3 is built from 15 residues. CDR3 nucleotides: TGTGCCAGCAGCCCCGCGGGGGGCCGGACAGATACGCAGTATTTT. Its translation: CASSPAGGRTDTQYF.

The V call is TRBV11-1, the J call TRBJ1-6; 9 bases match TRBD1. With 4 bases clipped from V and 8 bases from J, the junction kept 6 bases outside the gene matches. The CDR3 runs 15 residues. Germline values: CDR1 SGHAT, CDR2 FQDESV (reference sequence). The CDR3 reads CASSSDRGRDSPLHF. Here the CDR3 DNA reads TGTGCCAGCAGCTCGGACAGGGGTAGGGATTCACCCCTCCACTTT.

In this sample, this clone turned up a few times. The V and J genes are TRBV5-4 and TRBJ1-4, with D perhaps matching TRBD1 (6 bases). CDR1 SGHNT and CDR2 YYREEE come from the germline V gene (reference sequence). V gave up 5 bases and J gave up 6 bases, with 17 bases separating them. The CDR3 contains 15 residues. The CDR3 reads CASSLTGSQDEKLFF. DNA for the CDR3: TGTGCCAGCAGTCTAACAGGGTCCCAGGATGAAAAACTGTTTTTT.

The chain recombines TRBV5-6 with TRBJ2-7, with 11 bases aligning to TRBD2. V gave up 4 bases and J gave up 4 bases; unmatched junction bases: 4. This CDR3 spans 14 amino acids. The germline CDR1 and CDR2 sequences are SGHDT and YYEEEE. The CDR3 DNA reads as TGTGCCAGCAGCGTGGGACTAGCGGAATACGAGCAGTACTTC. It yields the protein CASSVGLAEYEQYF.

J is TRBJ1-2 and V is TRBV9; no clear D gene. Germline CDR1 SGDLS, CDR2 YYNGEE. The CDR3 runs to 13 residues. With 2 bases removed from V and 3 bases from J, the gap between germline ends came to 8 bases. CDR3 coding DNA: TGTGCCAGCAGCGTCAACCAGGACTATGGCTACACCTTC. Its protein is CASSVNQDYGYTF.

DNA of the CDR3: TGTGCCAGCAGCTTTACCTCAGGACAGAGGCTGTTTTTT. Translated, it gives CASSFTSGQRLFF. This chain uses TRBV7-2 with TRBJ1-4, with a tentative D call TRBD1 (6 bases). CDR1 SGHTA and CDR2 FQGNSA come from the germline V gene. The ends were cut back, 3 bases at V and 14 bases at J, with 16 bases in the middle. This CDR3 contains 13 residues.

The V and J genes are TRBV28 and TRBJ1-1; TRBD1 might be the D (5 bases). The CDR3 is 14 residues long. The V gene lost 2 bases and the J gene lost 6 bases, with 13 bases spanning the gap. Germline V gene sequence: CDR1 MDHEN, CDR2 SYDVKM. The CDR3, as DNA: TGTGCCAGCAGTTTAGGGGGAGGGATTGCTGAAGCTTTCTTT. It codes for CASSLGGGIAEAFF.

The J gene is TRBJ2-3, the V gene TRBV29-1; the match to TRBD2 covers 9 bases. This CDR3 region has 15 residues. Germline V gene data show CDR1 as SQVTM and CDR2 as ANQGSEA. V trimming: 4 bases; J trimming: 3 bases; junction bases outside the gene matches: 8. CDR3 amino acids: CSVVGAGGITDTQYF. Written as DNA, the CDR3 is TGCAGCGTTGTAGGAGCGGGAGGTATTACAGATACGCAGTATTTT.

This chain uses TRBV2 with TRBJ1-2, with 7 bases aligning to TRBD1. The CDR3 covers 15 residues. Germline CDR1 reads SNHLY; CDR2 reads FYNNEI. V gave up 7 bases and J gave up 5 bases; unmatched junction bases: 13. Here the CDR3 DNA reads TGTGCCAGCAATTTGCGGGCAGGGGGTAGATATGGCTACACCTTC. Its translation is CASNLRAGGRYGYTF. Supplemented by reference TRBV2 and TRBJ1-2, the full variable domain reads EPEVTQTPSHQVTQMGQEVILRCVPISNHLYFYWYRQILGQKVEFLVSFYNNEISEKSEIFDDQFSVERPDGSNFTLKIRSTKLEDSAMYFCASNLRAGGRYGYTFGSGTRLTVV.

The gene calls are TRBV10-1 and TRBJ1-3, with D possibly TRBD1 on 5 matching bases. The CDR3 spans 12 residues. CDR1 is WNHNN, CDR2 SYGVQD, per germline (reference sequence). Trimming took 10 bases from V and 8 from J, leaving 15 bases between them. The CDR3, as DNA: TGCGCCACCTGGACAATCAGGCACACCATATATTTT. The encoded protein is CATWTIRHTIYF.

The J gene is TRBJ2-7, the V gene TRBV29-1, with TRBD2 matching 7 bases. Germline loops: CDR1 SQVTM, CDR2 ANQGSEA. This CDR3 has 13 residues. Trimming cost V 7 bases and J 8 bases; bases outside gene matches: 14. In nucleotides, the CDR3 is TGCAGCGCACAGCGGGACTCGGGCGGCAAGCAGTACGTC. It yields the protein CSAQRDSGGKQYV.

CDR3 nucleotides: TGTGCCAGCAGCTACCGGTCACGTTTTTCTGGGGCCAACGTCCTGACTTTC. Protein: CASSYRSRFSGANVLTF. The genes are TRBV7-8 and TRBJ2-6; D gene unclear. The CDR3 extends over 17 amino acids. CDR1 is SGHVS and CDR2 is FQNEAQ in the germline V gene. Between the trimmed V and J ends, which lost 4 bases and 1 base, there was a span of 14 bases.

This sequence joins TRBV9 and TRBJ1-6; D possibly corresponds to TRBD1 (6 bases). The CDR3 sequence is 14 residues long. Trimming cost V 2 bases and J 8 bases, with 11 bases left between them. Germline CDR1 SGDLS, CDR2 YYNGEE. For the CDR3, the DNA is TGTGCCAGCAGCGTTACAGGGAATTATTCACCCCTCCACTTT. Its protein is CASSVTGNYSPLHF.

The chain combines TRBV28 with TRBJ1-5, with 7 bases aligning to TRBD1. This CDR3 is built from 15 residues. Germline trimming cut 5 bases from V and 7 bases from J; bases unmatched to any gene: 11. The V gene's germline CDR1 is MDHEN and CDR2 SYDVKM. The CDR3 DNA follows: TGTGCCAGCAGTCTGTCGCAGGGGGTCTGGCAGCCCCAGCATTTT. As protein: CASSLSQGVWQPQHF.

J is TRBJ2-5 and V is TRBV4-2, with TRBD1 matching over 10 bases. V shed 0 bases, J shed 5 bases, and the junction held 6 bases outside the gene matches. Per germline, CDR1 LGHNA and CDR2 YNFKEQ. This CDR3 is built from 16 residues. CDR3 loop: CASSQETGTGVETQYF. The CDR3 region has the DNA TGTGCCAGCAGCCAAGAGACCGGGACAGGGGTCGAGACCCAGTACTTC.

This clone came up many times. The genes are TRBV2 and TRBJ2-1, with a possible D match to TRBD2 (6 bases). The germline gives CDR1 SNHLY, CDR2 FYNNEI. V gave up 4 bases and J gave up 4 bases, with 17 bases separating them. There are 16 residues in the CDR3. This CDR3 is CASSGGFQRGYNEQFF. The CDR3 DNA reads as TGTGCCAGCAGTGGGGGTTTTCAACGGGGGTACAATGAGCAGTTCTTC. Complete variable domain (other parts from reference TRBV2 and TRBJ2-1): EPEVTQTPSHQVTQMGQEVILRCVPISNHLYFYWYRQILGQKVEFLVSFYNNEISEKSEIFDDQFSVERPDGSNFTLKIRSTKLEDSAMYFCASSGGFQRGYNEQFFGPGTRLTVL.

This clone was recorded a few times. The genes are TRBV27 and TRBJ1-2; D not certain. Germline CDR1 MNHEY, CDR2 SMNVEV (reference sequence). Between the trimmed V and J ends, which lost 5 bases and 8 bases, there was a span of 18 bases. This CDR3 is built from 14 residues. The CDR3 DNA follows: TGTGCCAGCAGTCCCCGTAGGGAGGCTAGGGGCTACACCTTC. This translates into CASSPRREARGYTF.

This clone has only a few counts. This chain joins TRBV6-6 and TRBJ1-2; D is ambiguous. The V end was cut by 6 bases, the J end by 6 bases, with 8 bases between. Germline V CDR1 and CDR2: MNHNY, SVGAGI (reference sequence). The CDR3 spans 11 residues. CDR3 amino acids: CASRSADGYTF. Here the CDR3 DNA reads TGTGCCAGCAGGTCGGCGGATGGCTACACCTTC.

This clone was found once. Other DNA sequences in this specimen translate into the identical CDR3. The chain links TRBV6-5 to TRBJ1-5, with 9 bases that match TRBD1. V was clipped by 6 bases and J by 5 bases; unmatched bases: 5. The length of the CDR3 is 14 residues. Germline V gives CDR1 MNHEY, CDR2 SVGAGI. This CDR3 reads CASSLGQGHQPQHF. CDR3 nucleotide sequence: TGTGCCAGCAGCCTCGGACAGGGGCATCAGCCCCAGCATTTT.

This chain uses TRBV25-1 with TRBJ1-6; D not certain. This CDR3 contains 11 residues. CDR1 and CDR2 from the germline V gene are MGHDK and SYGVNS. V dropped 8 bases and J dropped 6 bases, with 5 bases sitting between them. CDR3 DNA sequence: TGTGCCAGCTCTAGTAATTCACCCCTCCACTTT. Amino acids: CASSSNSPLHF. Complete variable domain (other parts from reference TRBV25-1 and TRBJ1-6): EADIYQTPRYLVIGTGKKITLECSQTMGHDKMYWYQQDPGMELHLIHYSYGVNSTEKGDLSSESTVSRIRTEHFPLTLESARPSHTSQYLCASSSNSPLHFGNGTRLTVT.

This clone occurred a few times. CDR3 sequence: CASSLGSGVEKLFF. CDR3 bases: TGCGCCAGCAGCCTGGGGTCAGGGGTTGAAAAACTGTTTTTT. The chain combines TRBV5-1 with TRBJ1-4, with D tentatively TRBD1 (6 bases). The germline V and J ends were trimmed by 4 bases and 7 bases, with 14 bases remaining between them. Looked up from germline, CDR1 is SGHRS and CDR2 is YFSETQ. The CDR3 has 14 residues.